The 29 T cell receptor beta chains reported below all come from one sample, sequenced in a study of CD8+ T cells in alopecia areata. Extracted from the samples, RNA was reverse transcribed into cDNA to serve as the sequencing template. The assay was immunoSEQ multiplex PCR, and TCRdb's table has in-frame clones only and misses some. The repertoire holds 110,000 to 150,000 clones, with around 51% as singletons. The input for sequencing was CD4+ T cells sorted from blood, taken at week 0. Source of these receptors: a human donor with alopecia areata.

This clone was counted between two and nine times. V gene TRBV14 combines with J gene TRBJ2-1; D remains ambiguous. CDR3 size: 14 residues. Per the germline V gene, CDR1 is SGHDN and CDR2 is FVKESK. Between the trimmed V and J ends, which lost 2 bases and 4 bases, there was a span of 9 bases. CDR3 in amino acids: CASSQLGPYNEQFF. In DNA form, the CDR3 reads TGTGCCAGCAGCCAACTCGGCCCTTACAATGAGCAGTTCTTC.

This chain links TRBV5-8 with TRBJ1-3; a possible D gene is TRBD1 (5 bases). V was clipped by 0 bases and J by 4 bases, with 14 bases between them. The germline gives CDR1 SGHTS, CDR2 YDEGEE. The CDR3 is 16 residues long. CDR3 coding DNA: TGTGCCAGCAGCTTGGCCGGGGCCCCGAGGGGAAACACCATATATTTT. The encoded protein is CASSLAGAPRGNTIYF.

The chain couples TRBV30 to TRBJ2-1, with unresolved D. V was pared by 5 bases and J by 8 bases, with 13 bases between. CDR1 GTSNPN and CDR2 SVGIG come from the germline V gene (reference sequence). The CDR3 length is 12 residues. The CDR3 loop reads CAWLMGTHEQFF. The CDR3 nucleotides are TGTGCCTGGTTGATGGGAACCCATGAGCAGTTCTTC.

This chain links TRBV29-1 with TRBJ2-7; 7 nucleotides align to TRBD1. The V gene end was trimmed by 4 bases and the J gene end by 3 bases; junction bases not matched to a gene: 6. The germline V gene has CDR1 SQVTM and CDR2 ANQGSEA. The CDR3 runs to 13 residues. This chain's CDR3 is CSVAITGVYEQYF. In DNA form, the CDR3 reads TGCAGCGTTGCGATCACAGGGGTCTACGAGCAGTACTTC.

This rearrangement joins TRBV11-2 to TRBJ2-3, with D unclear. Germline lookup yields CDR1 SGHAT and CDR2 FQNNGV. V was trimmed by 7 bases and J by 12 bases, leaving 20 bases between them. This CDR3 is built from 13 residues. The CDR3 nucleotides read TGTGCCAGCACCTCAGACCCCGGTCCCATACAGTATTTT. Its translation: CASTSDPGPIQYF.

This clone was found a few times. This chain uses TRBV29-1 with TRBJ2-1, with 9 bases aligning to TRBD1. J was trimmed by 8 bases and V by 7 bases; bases with no gene match: 6. The CDR3 sequence is 12 residues long. Germline values: CDR1 SQVTM, CDR2 ANQGSEA. Here the CDR3 DNA reads TGCAGCGCCCAACGGACAGGGGATGAGCAGTTCTTC. Translated, it gives CSAQRTGDEQFF.

This clone showed up just a few times. V is TRBV29-1 and J is TRBJ2-7; weak D call: TRBD1 (6 bases). This CDR3 is 14 amino acids long. Per germline, CDR1 SQVTM and CDR2 ANQGSEA. V shed 3 bases and J shed 2 bases, with 14 bases lying between them. Written as DNA, the CDR3 is TGCAGCGTTGAGCCTCAGGGGTCTCCCTACGAGCAGTACTTC. Translated: CSVEPQGSPYEQYF.

The rearrangement links TRBV19 to TRBJ2-4; D is unresolved. V was cut by 1 base and J by 4 bases, with 8 bases left in between. Looked up from germline, CDR1 is LNHDA and CDR2 is SQIVND (reference sequence). This CDR3 comprises 14 residues. Here the CDR3 reads CASSIGFGKNIQYF. The CDR3 DNA reads as TGTGCCAGTAGTATAGGATTTGGGAAAAACATTCAGTACTTC.

This clone was detected a few times. This chain links TRBV6-5 with TRBJ1-1, with D unclear. Germline CDR1 reads MNHEY; CDR2 reads SVGAGI. Trimming shortened V by 6 bases and J by 1 base, and 15 bases separated the two germline ends. The CDR3 sequence is 15 residues long. In nucleotides, the CDR3 is TGTGCCAGCAGCCTTTTCAGTCAAACGAACACTGAAGCTTTCTTT. This codes for CASSLFSQTNTEAFF.

The rearrangement joins TRBV28 to TRBJ2-6; D not resolved. V was trimmed by 2 bases and J by 2 bases, leaving 13 bases between them. Germline loops: CDR1 MDHEN, CDR2 SYDVKM. CDR3 length: 17 amino acids. CDR3: CASSLGLTPTGANVLTF. The DNA of the CDR3 is TGTGCCAGCAGTTTAGGGCTAACCCCAACTGGGGCCAACGTCCTGACTTTC.

This clone has a handful of counts. This chain links TRBV30 with TRBJ2-5; maybe TRBD1 (5 bases). V lost 3 bases, J lost 7 bases, and 12 bases lay in between. This CDR3 is 12 amino acids long. Germline CDR1 GTSNPN, CDR2 SVGIG (reference sequence). The CDR3 spells CAWSGLRGTQYF. The CDR3 bases are TGTGCCTGGAGCGGTCTTAGGGGGACCCAGTACTTC. The full variable domain, in which reference TRBV30 and TRBJ2-5 provide the parts outside the CDR3, is SQTIHQWPATLVQPVGSPLSLECTVEGTSNPNLYWYRQAAGRGLQLLFYSVGIGQISSEVPQNLSASRPQDRQFILSSKKLLLSDSGFYLCAWSGLRGTQYFGPGTRLLVL.

This clone was counted between two and nine times. The chain employs TRBV28 and TRBJ1-5; D perhaps matches TRBD1 (5 bases). Germline V gives CDR1 MDHEN, CDR2 SYDVKM. This CDR3 is 12 amino acids long. Trimming removed 9 bases at V and 5 bases at J, with 11 bases between. The CDR3 nucleotides read TGTGCCAGTACCGGGGGGGATCAGCCCCAGCATTTT. The encoded protein is CASTGGDQPQHF. The complete variable domain, with remaining parts taken from reference TRBV28 and TRBJ1-5, reads DVKVTQSSRYLVKRTGEKVFLECVQDMDHENMFWYRQDPGLGLRLIYFSYDVKMKEKGDIPEGYSVSREKKERFSLILESASTNQTSMYLCASTGGDQPQHFGDGTRLSIL.

The chain links TRBV7-2 to TRBJ2-7; 8 bases fit TRBD2. CDR3 length: 14 amino acids. J gave up 3 bases and V 5 bases, and 6 bases lay outside the gene matches. Germline V CDR1 and CDR2: SGHTA, FQGNSA. The CDR3 DNA follows: TGTGCCAGCAGCGGTAGCGGGACTGTCTACGAGCAGTACTTC. Its protein is CASSGSGTVYEQYF.

The sample holds a few counts of this clone. The chain carries TRBV5-4 and TRBJ2-1, with TRBD1 identical over 7 bases. CDR1 SGHNT and CDR2 YYREEE come from the germline V gene (reference sequence). The CDR3 is 14 amino acids. V lost 3 bases, J lost 5 bases, and 5 bases stayed unmatched. The CDR3 spells CASSSTGVHNEQFF. CDR3 nucleotides: TGTGCCAGCAGCTCTACAGGGGTTCACAATGAGCAGTTCTTC.

This clone turned up a few times. The chain carries TRBV28 and TRBJ1-4, with a weak D call TRBD1 (6 bases). V lost 8 bases, J lost 8 bases, and 18 bases lay in between. The germline V gene has CDR1 MDHEN and CDR2 SYDVKM. The CDR3 sequence is 14 residues long. CDR3 DNA: TGTGCCAGCGCCACCGGGGGCCGTGGGGAAAAACTGTTTTTT. It translates to CASATGGRGEKLFF.

The genes are TRBV29-1 and TRBJ2-5, with D possibly TRBD1 on 6 matching bases. The CDR3 extends over 15 amino acids. Trimming stripped 1 base from V and 0 bases from J, with 12 bases between. Germline CDR1 SQVTM, CDR2 ANQGSEA. The CDR3 nucleotides read TGCAGCGTTGAAGGTACAGGGCGGTACCAAGAGACCCAGTACTTC. Residues: CSVEGTGRYQETQYF. Full variable domain (missing parts from reference TRBV29-1 and TRBJ2-5): SAVISQKPSRDICQRGTSLTIQCQVDSQVTMMFWYRQQPGQSLTLIATANQGSEATYESGFVIDKFPISRPNLTFSTLTVSNMSPEDSSIYLCSVEGTGRYQETQYFGPGTRLLVL.

The chain is built from TRBV11-2 and TRBJ2-7; 10 bases line up with TRBD2. With V trimmed by 4 bases and J by 4 bases, 4 bases remained unmatched. Germline CDR1 SGHAT, CDR2 FQNNGV. CDR3 length: 14 amino acids. The CDR3: CASSWTSGPYEQYF. The CDR3 region has the DNA TGTGCCAGCAGCTGGACTAGCGGTCCTTACGAGCAGTACTTC.

There are a few counts of this clone. The chain couples TRBV2 to TRBJ1-5; 10 nucleotides agree with TRBD1. The V and J ends lost 7 bases and 7 bases, in that order; junction bases with no gene match: 4. The CDR3 runs to 13 residues. Per germline, CDR1 SNHLY and CDR2 FYNNEI. This CDR3 reads CASKGQGNQPQHF. DNA of the CDR3: TGTGCCAGCAAGGGACAGGGGAACCAGCCCCAGCATTTT. The full variable domain, with the rest looked up from reference TRBV2 and TRBJ1-5, is EPEVTQTPSHQVTQMGQEVILRCVPISNHLYFYWYRQILGQKVEFLVSFYNNEISEKSEIFDDQFSVERPDGSNFTLKIRSTKLEDSAMYFCASKGQGNQPQHFGDGTRLSIL.

This chain connects TRBV4-3 to TRBJ2-5, with 9 bases that match TRBD1. This CDR3 has 15 residues. Germline V CDR1 and CDR2: LGHNA, YSLEER. The ends lost 3 bases at V and 5 bases at J; junction bases unmatched: 7. CDR3 sequence: CASSQAGTGIETQYF. CDR3 coding DNA: TGCGCCAGCAGCCAGGCCGGGACAGGGATCGAGACCCAGTACTTC.

V is TRBV4-3 and J is TRBJ2-7; the D is unclear. Germline CDR1 LGHNA, CDR2 YSLEER. This CDR3 is 13 amino acids long. V lost 4 bases and J 7 bases, leaving 14 bases between the germline ends. In DNA form, the CDR3 reads TGCGCCAGCAGCCCTAGACCCTCTTGGGAGCAGTACTTC. Its protein product is CASSPRPSWEQYF.

Details on this clone: In the same sample, other DNA sequences code for this CDR3. The chain couples TRBV2 to TRBJ1-5; no reliable D call. V lost 1 base and J 1 base, leaving 5 bases between the germline ends. CDR1 is SNHLY, CDR2 FYNNEI, per germline. The CDR3 has 14 amino acids. CDR3 nucleotide sequence: TGTGCCAGCAGTGAAGGGAGAAGCAATCAGCCCCAGCATTTT. Translation gives CASSEGRSNQPQHF. Drawing the rest from reference TRBV2 and TRBJ1-5, the complete variable domain is EPEVTQTPSHQVTQMGQEVILRCVPISNHLYFYWYRQILGQKVEFLVSFYNNEISEKSEIFDDQFSVERPDGSNFTLKIRSTKLEDSAMYFCASSEGRSNQPQHFGDGTRLSIL.

The chain carries TRBV11-2 and TRBJ2-3; TRBD2 might be the D (5 bases). CDR1 and CDR2 (germline): SGHAT, FQNNGV. The CDR3 extends over 14 amino acids. The V end lost 3 bases, the J end lost 1 base, and 8 bases lay between the germline ends. As DNA, the CDR3 is TGTGCCAGCAGCTTCACTAGAGGCACAGATACGCAGTATTTT. Amino acids: CASSFTRGTDTQYF.

This clone was counted between two and nine times. This chain connects TRBV4-2 to TRBJ2-7; D is unclear. Germline values: CDR1 LGHNA, CDR2 YNFKEQ. The V end lost 4 bases, the J end lost 6 bases, and 16 bases lay between the germline ends. The CDR3 is 14 residues long. CDR3 in DNA: TGTGCCAGCAGCCGGGCCGACTCATCGGGCGAGCAGTACTTC. This translates into CASSRADSSGEQYF.

This clone has just one count. One end of the junction fails to match germline, which may point to a read error. The chain combines TRBV7-9 with TRBJ2-3, with 9 nucleotides matching TRBD2. The CDR3 totals 15 residues. The V gene's germline CDR1 is SEHNR and CDR2 FQNEAQ (reference sequence). CDR3 in amino acids: CASSLAGPGMSTQYF. The DNA of the CDR3 is TGTGCCAGCAGCCTAGCGGGGCCCGGCATGTCTACGCAGTATTTT.

The CDR3, as DNA: TGCGCCAGGCCTGAAGCTTTCTTT. This sequence encodes CARPEAFF. The chain recombines TRBV23-1 with TRBJ1-1; the D is unclear. Being an ORF, TRBV23-1 has a function that is uncertain. The CDR3 covers 8 residues. Between the trimmed V and J ends, which lost 9 bases and 6 bases, there was a span of 2 bases.

The chain is built from TRBV15 and TRBJ2-2; D is undetermined. The CDR3 loop spans 15 amino acids. The germline gives CDR1 LNHNV, CDR2 YYDKDF (reference sequence). V lost 0 bases and J 4 bases, leaving 9 bases between the germline ends. CDR3 protein: CATSREIRGTGELFF. The CDR3 DNA is TGTGCCACCAGCAGAGAGATCAGAGGCACCGGGGAGCTGTTTTTT. Looking up the rest from reference TRBV15 and TRBJ2-2 gives the full variable domain: DAMVIQNPRYQVTQFGKPVTLSCSQTLNHNVMYWYQQKSSQAPKLLFHYYDKDFNNEADTPDNFQSRRPNTSFCFLDIRSPGLGDTAMYLCATSREIRGTGELFFGEGSRLTVL.

The chain links TRBV7-2 to TRBJ2-2; no clear D. The length of the CDR3 is 12 residues. Germline CDR1 and CDR2: SGHTA and FQGNSA. The ends were cut back, 3 bases at V and 8 bases at J, with 7 bases in the middle. CDR3 coding DNA: TGTGCCAGCAGCTTCGGCATGGGGGAGCTGTTTTTT. Its translation is CASSFGMGELFF. The whole variable domain, remainder taken from reference TRBV7-2 and TRBJ2-2, is GAGVSQSPSNKVTEKGKDVELRCDPISGHTALYWYRQSLGQGLEFLIYFQGNSAPDKSGLPSDRFSAERTGGSVSTLTIQRTQQEDSAVYLCASSFGMGELFFGEGSRLTVL.

The chain carries TRBV30 and TRBJ1-5; D uncertain. Germline V gene sequence: CDR1 GTSNPN, CDR2 SVGIG (reference sequence). CDR3 length: 13 amino acids. Trimming removed 2 bases at V and 7 bases at J, with 12 bases between. In DNA, the CDR3 is TGTGCCTGGAGTACCCGGTCGGGCCAGCCCCAGCATTTT. It is translated as CAWSTRSGQPQHF.

This clone was seen only a few times. This chain links TRBV27 with TRBJ2-7; 9 bases match TRBD1. The V gene end was trimmed by 6 bases and the J gene end by 5 bases; junction bases not matched to a gene: 20. Germline CDR1 is MNHEY and CDR2 is SMNVEV (reference sequence). The CDR3 contains 18 residues. The CDR3: CASSGQGKTSLSFHEQYF. In DNA form, the CDR3 reads TGTGCCAGCAGCGGACAGGGGAAGACTAGCCTTTCCTTCCACGAGCAGTACTTC.